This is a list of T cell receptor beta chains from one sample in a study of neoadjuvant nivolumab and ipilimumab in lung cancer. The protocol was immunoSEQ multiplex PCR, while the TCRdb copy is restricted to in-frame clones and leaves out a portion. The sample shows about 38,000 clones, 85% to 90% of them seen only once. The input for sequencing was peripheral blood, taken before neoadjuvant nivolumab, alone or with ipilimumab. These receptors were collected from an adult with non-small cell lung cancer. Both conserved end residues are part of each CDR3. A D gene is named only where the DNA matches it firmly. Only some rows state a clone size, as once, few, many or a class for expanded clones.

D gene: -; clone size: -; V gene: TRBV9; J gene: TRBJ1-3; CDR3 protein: CASSPGASAGNTIYF; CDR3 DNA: TGTGCCAGCAGCCCGGGGGCTTCGGCTGGAAACACCATATATTTT
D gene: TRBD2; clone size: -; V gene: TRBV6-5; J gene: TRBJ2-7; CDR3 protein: CASQEAGGTYEQYF; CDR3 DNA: TGTGCCAGTCAGGAAGCGGGAGGGACCTACGAGCAGTACTTC
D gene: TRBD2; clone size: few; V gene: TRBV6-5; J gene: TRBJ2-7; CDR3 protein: CASSTRGGEQYF; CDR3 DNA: TGTGCCAGCAGTACCCGGGGGGGCGAGCAGTACTTC
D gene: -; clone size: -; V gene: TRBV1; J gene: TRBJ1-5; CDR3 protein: CTSSRVRYNQPQHF; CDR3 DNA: TGCACCAGCAGCCGGGTAAGATACAATCAGCCCCAGCATTTT
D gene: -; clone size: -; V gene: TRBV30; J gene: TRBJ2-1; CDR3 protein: CAWFSGRRQFF; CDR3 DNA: TGTGCCTGGTTTTCTGGTCGTCGGCAGTTCTTC
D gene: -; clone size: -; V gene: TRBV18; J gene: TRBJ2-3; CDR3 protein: CASSSLAGDTQYF; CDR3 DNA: TGTGCCAGCTCATCGCTCGCGGGAGATACGCAGTATTTT
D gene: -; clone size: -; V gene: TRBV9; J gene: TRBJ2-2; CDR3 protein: CASSVEAGLEGVGTGELFF; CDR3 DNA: TGTGCCAGCAGCGTAGAAGCAGGTCTGGAGGGAGTCGGCACCGGGGAGCTGTTTTTT
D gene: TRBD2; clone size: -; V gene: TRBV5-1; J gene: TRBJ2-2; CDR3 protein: CASSSGLGHAGELFF; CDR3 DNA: TGCGCCAGCAGCTCGGGACTAGGACATGCCGGGGAGCTGTTTTTT
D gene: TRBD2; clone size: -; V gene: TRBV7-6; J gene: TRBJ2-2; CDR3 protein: CASSPGTSIRELFF; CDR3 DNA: TGTGCCAGCAGTCCCGGGACTAGCATCAGGGAGCTGTTTTTT
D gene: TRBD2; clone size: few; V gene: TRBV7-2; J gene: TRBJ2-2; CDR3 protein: CASSFSTSGSSGELFF; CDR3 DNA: TGTGCCAGCAGCTTTTCGACTAGCGGGAGCAGCGGGGAGCTGTTTTTT
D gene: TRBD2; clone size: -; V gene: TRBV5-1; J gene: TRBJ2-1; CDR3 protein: CASSFPSGGPYEQFF; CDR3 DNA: TGCGCCAGCAGCTTCCCCTCGGGAGGGCCTTATGAGCAGTTCTTC
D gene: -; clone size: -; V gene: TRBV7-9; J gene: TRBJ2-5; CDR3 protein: CASSLGQTGTQYF; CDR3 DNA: TGTGCCAGCAGCTTGGGACAAACGGGGACCCAGTACTTC
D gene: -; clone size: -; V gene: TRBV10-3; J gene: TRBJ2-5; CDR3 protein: CATTSGSKETQYF; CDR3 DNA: TGTGCCACGACCTCGGGGTCCAAAGAGACCCAGTACTTC
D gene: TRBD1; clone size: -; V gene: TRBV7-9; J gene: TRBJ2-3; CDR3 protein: CASSSGQGTDTQYF; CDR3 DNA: TGTGCCAGCAGCTCAGGACAGGGCACAGATACGCAGTATTTT
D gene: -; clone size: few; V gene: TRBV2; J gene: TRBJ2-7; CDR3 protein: CASQELDPYEQYF; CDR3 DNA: TGTGCCAGCCAAGAACTCGACCCCTACGAGCAGTACTTC
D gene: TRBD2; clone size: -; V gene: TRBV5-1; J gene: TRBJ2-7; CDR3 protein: CASSETSGRTYEQYF; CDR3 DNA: TGCGCCAGCAGCGAGACTAGCGGGAGAACCTACGAGCAGTACTTC
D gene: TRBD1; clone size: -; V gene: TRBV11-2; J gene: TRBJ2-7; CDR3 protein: CASSLDRDSYEQYF; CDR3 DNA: TGTGCCAGCAGCTTAGATCGGGACAGCTACGAGCAGTACTTC
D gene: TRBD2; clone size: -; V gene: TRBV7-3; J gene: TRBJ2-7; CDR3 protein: CASSLETSETFSYEQYF; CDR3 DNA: TGTGCCAGCAGCTTAGAGACTAGCGAGACCTTCTCCTACGAGCAGTACTTC
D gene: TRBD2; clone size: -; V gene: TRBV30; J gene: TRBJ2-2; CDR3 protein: CAWSVWAGGPNTGELFF; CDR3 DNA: TGTGCCTGGAGTGTTTGGGCGGGAGGGCCAAACACCGGGGAGCTGTTTTTT
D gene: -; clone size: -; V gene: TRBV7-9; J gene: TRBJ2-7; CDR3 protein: CASSFRTNYEQYF; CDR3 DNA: TGTGCCAGCAGCTTCAGGACGAACTACGAGCAGTACTTC
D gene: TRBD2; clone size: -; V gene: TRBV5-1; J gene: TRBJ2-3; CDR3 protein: CASSLVVGLAGGPDTQYF; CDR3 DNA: TGCGCCAGCAGCTTGGTTGTCGGGCTAGCGGGAGGGCCGGATACGCAGTATTTT
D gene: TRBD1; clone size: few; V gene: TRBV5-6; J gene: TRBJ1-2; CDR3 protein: CASRWTGVYGYTF; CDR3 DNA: TGTGCCAGCAGGTGGACAGGGGTCTATGGCTACACCTTC
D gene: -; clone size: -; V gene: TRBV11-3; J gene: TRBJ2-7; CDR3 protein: CANYTYEQYF; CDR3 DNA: TGTGCCAACTATACCTACGAGCAGTACTTC
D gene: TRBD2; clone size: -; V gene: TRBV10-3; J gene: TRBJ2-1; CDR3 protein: CATVAGVRGNEQFF; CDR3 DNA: TGTGCCACCGTAGCGGGAGTAAGGGGAAATGAGCAGTTCTTC
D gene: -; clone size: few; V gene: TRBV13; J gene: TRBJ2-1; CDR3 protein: CASSLSHEQFF; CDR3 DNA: TGTGCCAGCAGCTTATCGCATGAGCAGTTCTTC
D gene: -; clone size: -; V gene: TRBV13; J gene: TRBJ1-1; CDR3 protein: CASSFSETEAFF; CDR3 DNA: TGTGCCAGCAGCTTTTCTGAAACTGAAGCTTTCTTT
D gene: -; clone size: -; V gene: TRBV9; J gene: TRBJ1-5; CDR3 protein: CASSVAQRSNQPQHF; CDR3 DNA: TGTGCCAGCAGCGTAGCCCAACGGAGTAATCAGCCCCAGCATTTT
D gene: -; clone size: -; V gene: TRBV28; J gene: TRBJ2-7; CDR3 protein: CASSTATHRYEQYF; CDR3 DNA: TGTGCCAGCAGTACTGCAACCCACCGTTACGAGCAGTACTTC
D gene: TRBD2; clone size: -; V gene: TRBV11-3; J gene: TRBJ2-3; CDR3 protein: CASSLGGGSPDTQYF; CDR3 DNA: TGTGCCAGCAGCTTAGGGGGCGGGAGCCCAGATACGCAGTATTTT
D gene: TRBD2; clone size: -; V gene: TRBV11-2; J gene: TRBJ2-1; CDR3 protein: CASSFGGSGRAPFF; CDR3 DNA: TGTGCCAGCAGCTTCGGCGGGAGCGGGAGGGCCCCGTTCTTC
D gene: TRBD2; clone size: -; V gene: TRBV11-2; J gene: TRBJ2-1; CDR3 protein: CASSLSLAGSEQFF; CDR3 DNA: TGTGCCAGCAGCTTGTCACTAGCGGGGAGTGAGCAGTTCTTC
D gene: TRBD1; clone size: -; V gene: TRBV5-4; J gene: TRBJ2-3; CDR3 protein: CASSPGQGRSTDTQYF; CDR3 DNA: TGTGCCAGCAGCCCGGGACAGGGGCGGAGCACAGATACGCAGTATTTT
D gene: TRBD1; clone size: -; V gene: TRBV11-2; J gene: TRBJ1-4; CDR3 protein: CASSLGQDEKLFF; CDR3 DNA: TGTGCCAGCAGCTTGGGACAGGATGAAAAACTGTTTTTT
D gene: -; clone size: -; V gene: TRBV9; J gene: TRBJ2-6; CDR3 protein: CASSVSGTLSGANVLTF; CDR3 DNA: TGTGCCAGCAGCGTTTCCGGGACACTCTCTGGGGCCAACGTCCTGACTTTC
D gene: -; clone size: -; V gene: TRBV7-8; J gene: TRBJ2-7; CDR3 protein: CASSLEWRYEQYF; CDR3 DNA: TGTGCCAGCAGCTTAGAGTGGCGCTACGAGCAGTACTTC
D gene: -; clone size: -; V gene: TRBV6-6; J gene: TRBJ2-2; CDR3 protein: CASTRGNTGELFF; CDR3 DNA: TGTGCCAGCACGCGCGGGAACACCGGGGAGCTGTTTTTT
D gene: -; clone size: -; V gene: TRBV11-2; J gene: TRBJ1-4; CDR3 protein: CASSFNGGSEKLFF; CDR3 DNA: TGTGCCAGCAGCTTTAATGGAGGGAGTGAAAAACTGTTTTTT
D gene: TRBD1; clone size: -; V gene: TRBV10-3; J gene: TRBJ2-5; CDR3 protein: CAISAGTGIVETQYF; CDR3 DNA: TGTGCCATCAGTGCCGGGACAGGGATTGTTGAGACCCAGTACTTC
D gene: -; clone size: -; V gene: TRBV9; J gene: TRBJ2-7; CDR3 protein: CASSVGPSYSYEQYF; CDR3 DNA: TGTGCCAGCAGCGTAGGCCCATCCTATTCCTACGAGCAGTACTTC
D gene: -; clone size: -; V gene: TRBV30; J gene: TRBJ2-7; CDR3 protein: CAWSVSGNYEQYF; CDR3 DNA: TGTGCCTGGAGTGTTAGTGGGAACTACGAGCAGTACTTC
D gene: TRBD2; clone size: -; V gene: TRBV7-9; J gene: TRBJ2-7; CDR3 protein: CASVASGPYEQYF; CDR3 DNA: TGTGCCAGCGTCGCTAGCGGACCCTACGAGCAGTACTTC
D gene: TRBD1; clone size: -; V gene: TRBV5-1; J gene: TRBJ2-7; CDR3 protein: CASNPSGERDRAYEQYF; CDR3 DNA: TGCGCCAGCAACCCCTCCGGGGAGAGGGACAGAGCCTACGAGCAGTACTTC
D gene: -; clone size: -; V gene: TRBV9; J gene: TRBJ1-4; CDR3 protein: CASSRVVNEKLFF; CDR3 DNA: TGTGCCAGCAGCAGGGTGGTTAATGAAAAACTGTTTTTT
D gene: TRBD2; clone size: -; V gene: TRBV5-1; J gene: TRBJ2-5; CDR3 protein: CASSPGRGGPETQYF; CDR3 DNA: TGCGCCAGCAGCCCCGGGCGGGGGGGCCCAGAGACCCAGTACTTC
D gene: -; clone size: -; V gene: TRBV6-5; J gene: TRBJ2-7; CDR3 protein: CASSYSSRGANEQYF; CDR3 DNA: TGTGCCAGCAGTTACTCGAGCAGAGGGGCGAACGAGCAGTACTTC
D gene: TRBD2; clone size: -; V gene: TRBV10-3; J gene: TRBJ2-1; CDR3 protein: CATSQGIAGGLPQFF; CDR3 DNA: TGTGCCACATCTCAGGGGATAGCGGGAGGGCTACCGCAGTTCTTC
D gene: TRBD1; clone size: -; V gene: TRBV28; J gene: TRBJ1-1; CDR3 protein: CASRTGRDTEAFF; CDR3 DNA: TGTGCCAGCCGGACAGGGAGGGACACTGAAGCTTTCTTT